The clone carrying this T cell receptor (beta chain) was observed many times. J gave up 7 bases and V 0 bases, and 6 bases lay outside the gene matches. Germline CDR1 and CDR2: SGHVS and FNYEAQ. The CDR3 runs to 15 residues. This entry is derived from a study of T cells after posttransplantation cyclophosphamide. Clones were sequenced by immunoSEQ multiplex PCR, and TCRdb holds only the in-frame ones, with some missing. The sample presents approximately 27,000 clones, none singletons. This receptor was obtained from a man in his fifties or sixties in good health, CMV-negative, and a related stem cell transplant donor. The gene calls are TRBV7-6 and TRBJ1-1; 9 bases map to TRBD1. The sample was PBMCs. The CDR3 DNA follows: TGTGCCAGCAGCTTAGCGGGACAGGGATGGAGTGAAGCTTTCTTT. Protein: CASSLAGQGWSEAFF.